Listed below are T cell receptor beta chains from one sample, sequenced in a study of beta chain features in type 1 diabetes. Data came from immunoSEQ multiplex PCR; TCRdb stores just in-frame clones and leaves some out. Among approximately 250,000 clones listed, 9% to 10% were seen once. Source material: naive CD4+ T cells from blood. The receptors were gathered from a woman younger than 30 in good health. CDR3s include the opening cysteine and the closing phenylalanine or tryptophan. A D gene is named only where the DNA matches it firmly. Size values are once, few and many counts, or a class for expanded clones, and some rows have none.

d_call clone_size j_call v_call cdr3_nt cdr3_aa
NA NA TRBJ2-5 TRBV5-1 TGCGCCAGCAGCTTTAGTAAGCTCCAAGAGACCCAGTACTTC CASSFSKLQETQYF
NA NA TRBJ2-7 TRBV13 TGTGCCAGCAGCTTAGGCCTGGGGGCGACCTCCTACGAGCAGTACTTC CASSLGLGATSYEQYF
TRBD1 NA TRBJ2-7 TRBV5-6 TGTGCCAGCAGCCCGGACAGGGGGCACGAGCAGTACTTC CASSPDRGHEQYF
NA NA TRBJ1-5 TRBV2 TGTGCCAGCAGTGTAATCGGGTCGGGGCAGCCCCAGCATTTT CASSVIGSGQPQHF
NA NA TRBJ1-3 TRBV5-4 TGTGCCAGCAGTACTACAGGGAACTCTGGAAACACCATATATTTT CASSTTGNSGNTIYF
TRBD2 NA TRBJ2-2 TRBV7-2 TGTGCCAGCAGCTTGGCTCCGGGGGGAGGTTACTTTACCGGGGAGCTGTTTTTT CASSLAPGGGYFTGELFF
TRBD1 few TRBJ1-2 TRBV4-1 TGCGCCAGCAGCCAAGACTGGACAGGGTATGGCTACACCTTC CASSQDWTGYGYTF
NA NA TRBJ1-1 TRBV11-2 TGTGCCAGCAGCTTAATCAGGGAGGGGTCTGAAGCTTTCTTT CASSLIREGSEAFF
NA NA TRBJ2-1 TRBV5-6 TGTGCCAGCAGCTTCATTCTAGTCGTTGAAAATGAGCAGTTCTTC CASSFILVVENEQFF
TRBD1 NA TRBJ1-4 TRBV18 TGTGCCAGCTCACCTGGGACAGGGGATGAAAAACTGTTTTTT CASSPGTGDEKLFF
TRBD2 few TRBJ2-1 TRBV5-1 TGCGCCAGCAGCTTGGTCACTAGCGGGAGCTCCTACAATGAGCAGTTCTTC CASSLVTSGSSYNEQFF
NA NA TRBJ2-5 TRBV5-1 TGCGCCAGCAGCTTTTATCTAGGCAGTCAAGAGACCCAGTACTTC CASSFYLGSQETQYF
NA NA TRBJ2-2 TRBV6-1 TGTGCCAGCAGCCGCGGTCCGAACACCGGGGAGCTGTTTTTT CASSRGPNTGELFF
TRBD2 few TRBJ2-1 TRBV11-3 TGTGCCAGCAGCCTTGGCCCGATAGCGGGAGGGCCCTTTTACAATGAGCAGTTCTTC CASSLGPIAGGPFYNEQFF
NA once TRBJ1-1 TRBV7-8 TGTGCCAGCAGCTTTACGCGGTTAGGTTCGAGTTCGGACACTGAAGCTTTCTTT CASSFTRLGSSSDTEAFF
NA NA TRBJ1-1 TRBV21-1 TGTGCCAGCAGCAAAGACAGGCACGGGCTACCAGGTTGGACTGAAGCTTTCTTT CASSKDRHGLPGWTEAFF
TRBD2 few TRBJ2-1 TRBV6-1 TGTGCCAGCAACAGCGGGAGGCCGAATGAGCAGTTCTTC CASNSGRPNEQFF
NA once TRBJ1-1 TRBV11-1 TGTGCCAGCAGCTTACGGGTGAACACTGAAGCTTTCTTT CASSLRVNTEAFF
TRBD1 NA TRBJ2-1 TRBV18 TGTGCCAGCTCACCACTGACAGGGGCCAACAATGAGCAGTTCTTC CASSPLTGANNEQFF
NA NA TRBJ2-7 TRBV12-5 TGTGCTAGTGCCCTACAGCGGACCTACGAGCAGTACTTC CASALQRTYEQYF
TRBD1 NA TRBJ2-2 TRBV7-7 TGTGCCAGCAGCTTGTACAGGGGCCGCGGCACCGGGGAGCTGTTTTTT CASSLYRGRGTGELFF
NA NA TRBJ1-1 TRBV18 TGTGCCAGCTCACCGGGGCCCAACACTGAAGCTTTCTTT CASSPGPNTEAFF
TRBD2 few TRBJ2-1 TRBV5-1 TGCGCCAGCAGCTTGGTTAGCGGGGGTCTGGATGAGCAGTTCTTC CASSLVSGGLDEQFF
TRBD2 NA TRBJ2-7 TRBV5-1 TGCGCCAGCAGCCCGGGACTAGCGGAATCCTACGAGCAGTACTTC CASSPGLAESYEQYF
NA many TRBJ2-2 TRBV4-1 TGCGCCAGCACCCCACAAGGGGCTAGGTCCGGGGAGCTGTTTTTT CASTPQGARSGELFF
TRBD1 few TRBJ2-2 TRBV25-1 TGTGCCAGCAGTGAGGTGCGACAGGGTCCCGGGGAGCTGTTTTTT CASSEVRQGPGELFF
TRBD1 few TRBJ1-2 TRBV7-2 TGTGCCAGCAGGACAGGGCCTCGGGAAAACTATGGCTACACCTTC CASRTGPRENYGYTF
NA few TRBJ2-1 TRBV5-4 TGTGCCAGCAGCTTGGAGCGGAAACAAGACAATGAGCAGTTCTTC CASSLERKQDNEQFF
TRBD2 NA TRBJ2-7 TRBV6-5 TGTGCCAGCAGTGCCCTAGCGGGAGCCTACGAGCAGTACTTC CASSALAGAYEQYF
NA NA TRBJ1-2 TRBV18 TGTGCCAGCTCACCAGGTACACCCTTCAACTATGGCTACACCTTC CASSPGTPFNYGYTF
TRBD2 few TRBJ2-5 TRBV5-1 TGCGCCAGCAGCCCCGCGACCGGGAGGCAAGAGACCCAGTACTTC CASSPATGRQETQYF
TRBD2 few TRBJ2-1 TRBV6-5 TGTGCCAGCAGTTACTCGCCTAGCGGGAGTCTCAATGAGCAGTTCTTC CASSYSPSGSLNEQFF
NA few TRBJ2-2 TRBV9 TGTGCCAGCAGCATCACGTCAGGGTACACCGGGGAGCTGTTTTTT CASSITSGYTGELFF
TRBD1 NA TRBJ1-5 TRBV12-5 TGTGCTAGTGGTTCCGAGGGACAGGGGCTGTACAGCAATCAGCCCCAGCATTTT CASGSEGQGLYSNQPQHF
NA NA TRBJ2-5 TRBV5-4 TGTGCCAGCAGCTCAACAGGGAAGCAAGAGACCCAGTACTTC CASSSTGKQETQYF
NA NA TRBJ2-1 TRBV5-1 TGCGCCAGCAGCTTGGCCGTGCGCCCCGATGAGCAGTTCTTC CASSLAVRPDEQFF
NA NA TRBJ2-7 TRBV5-1 TGCGCCAGCAGCTTGGACGTAGCCTACGAGCAGTACTTC CASSLDVAYEQYF